This T cell receptor beta chain was observed in a study of blood T cell repertoires in COVID-19. About the study: Samples of COVID-19 (acute and convalescent) were obtained from the United States, Italy and Spain. T cells, B-cell-depleted T cells, or PBMCs supplied cDNA or gDNA.

Patients from Seattle were sampled longitudinally, starting during active infection. Authors' processing steps: The authors estimated nucleated cell counts from reference gene primer amplification. Measured with immunoSEQ multiplex PCR; TCRdb has only the in-frame clones, and not every one. Clonal size and the V and J genes are those of that table, whereas D and trimming came from the DNA. This sample carries about 150,000 clones, approximately 86% of them seen once, and the ten largest clones take approximately 0.6%. The CDR3 length is 14 residues. J was trimmed by 1 base and V by 6 bases; bases with no gene match: 3. Per germline, CDR1 ENHRY and CDR2 SYGVKD.

J is TRBJ1-1 and V is TRBV10-3; TRBD1 matches at 9 bases. The sequence was collected from a man between 60 and 75 years old with COVID-19, enrolled during active disease. Sequenced material: peripheral blood. CDR3 DNA sequence: TGTGCCATCAGGGACAGGGGTAAGAACACTGAAGCTTTCTTT. Translating it yields CAIRDRGKNTEAFF.